A single T cell receptor beta chain is shown here with its context. Its antigen specificity is not known. No much larger clonotype is one base removed from it; base qualities were not supplied. The immunoSEQ assay, a bias-controlled multiplex PCR using V- and J-specific primers, was used to amplify TCR beta CDR3 regions from genomic DNA. In a second PCR step, a proprietary barcode and Illumina adapter sequences were attached to the CDR3 amplicons. An Illumina MiSeq instrument was used for sequencing of the CDR3 libraries. In the original analysis: Export and quality control were done with immunoSEQ Analyzer 3.0, while downstream analyses used R Bioconductor and Immunarch. Only productive rearrangements in the normalized downsampled data set went into calculating the repertoire metrics. Clonotypes larger than 5 templates in the normalized cohort were defined as pathologically expanded. The Inverse Simpson Index was used to measure repertoire diversity. To capture all clonotypes, CMV-specificity analyses were performed on the non-normalized data set. TCRdb holds this immuneACCESS table with in-frame rearrangements only. Some clones are missing; in checked studies, unresolved V genes explain under half, and the rest has no known cause. The V and J calls and clone size were taken over from that table, and D and trimming were inferred from the DNA. Counted in this sample were 6,500 to 8,500 clones; around nine tenths of them appeared once. Nearly 4.5% of the sample rests with the top ten.

The sample belongs to a study of T cell clonotyping in hematopoietic cell transplantation (dated by TCRdb to 2020 to 2023). Background for the entire study: The study collected 130 to 150 blood samples from 35 consecutive transplant recipients and their related donors. Recruitment of patients ran from late 2015 to January 2017, and follow-up continued until late 2020 or until death.

General conclusions and limits of the study: Inverse Simpson Index values from donors and from recipients before transplant predicted broader TCR repertoire diversity after transplant. Only a small fraction of recipient repertoires overlapped donor repertoires, with over 97% appearing de novo at the given depth. A decrease in recipient TCR diversity was observed after transplant, and a progressive increase in pathologically expanded clonotypes was seen from day 30 to day 180. The sample size was limited and the cells went unsorted, which meant the CD4 and CD8 repertoire contributions could not be told apart.

The sample's time point label is to be understood as: 180 days after allo-HCT. Blood from recipients was drawn about 28 days before transplant and again at days 30, 100 and 180 after transplant. Nuclei Lysis Solution was used to extract genomic DNA from fresh or cryopreserved unfractionated peripheral blood mononuclear cells. From a lookup of the germline V gene, CDR1 and CDR2 are MNHEY and SVGAGI. The CDR3 goes from the cysteine to the phenylalanine over 13 residues. The sequence is cut down to CDR3 DNA, 39 bases in frame from base 1. Deletion took 2 bases off V and 5 bases off J, with a span of 9 bases between the germline ends.

The chain uses TRBV6-5 and TRBJ1-1, with the D gene not clear enough to name. The receptor was derived from a female patient aged 50-60 years who had an allogeneic stem cell transplant from an unrelated donor, so the T cells may come from the graft donor. Some clones in this sample may be carry-over from other donors' samples. This sample comprised PBMCs, obtained 180 days after allogeneic stem cell transplant. In nucleotides, the sequence is TGTGCCAGCAGTTACGGGGAAATGACTGAAGCTTTCTTT. The translation is CASSYGEMTEAFF.